This T cell receptor (beta chain) was obtained from a study of regulatory T cells in long-lasting Graves disease. The germline V gene encodes CDR1 MGHRA and CDR2 YSYEKL. V dropped 4 bases and J dropped 6; count of bases not matched to a gene: 6. The CDR3 spans 14 residues. This clonotype came up many times. Its antigen is undetermined. As for time point: newly diagnosed GD, antithyroid drugs for less than 3 months. PBMC RNA served as the TCR library source. Construction of TCR beta libraries relied on iRepertoire HTBI primers and on Arm-PCR targeting CDR3 regions. TCRdb used MiXCR to reprocess the multiplex PCR reads, holding one entry per CDR3 protein. Of 500,000 or so distinct CDR3 sequences in the sample, 15% to 20% were seen once. Study outcomes and limitations: Patients with persistent disease shared some 2,500 public clonotypes, outpacing the approximately 920 shared by new patients. Analyses excluded thyroid tissue, covering peripheral blood alone.

These same records also appear under a second study, on T cells in Graves' hyperthyroidism and ophthalmopathy.

The sequence derives from a woman aged 35-65 years with Graves disease. Sequencing was performed on peripheral blood mononuclear cells (PBMCs), taken at new diagnosis, from a patient treated with antithyroid drugs. This chain uses TRBV4-1 with TRBJ1-1, with TRBD1 matching over 9 bases. The CDR3 DNA is TGCGCCAGCAGCCTTATGGACAGGGGAGCTGAAGCTTTCTTT. It codes for CASSLMDRGAEAFF.